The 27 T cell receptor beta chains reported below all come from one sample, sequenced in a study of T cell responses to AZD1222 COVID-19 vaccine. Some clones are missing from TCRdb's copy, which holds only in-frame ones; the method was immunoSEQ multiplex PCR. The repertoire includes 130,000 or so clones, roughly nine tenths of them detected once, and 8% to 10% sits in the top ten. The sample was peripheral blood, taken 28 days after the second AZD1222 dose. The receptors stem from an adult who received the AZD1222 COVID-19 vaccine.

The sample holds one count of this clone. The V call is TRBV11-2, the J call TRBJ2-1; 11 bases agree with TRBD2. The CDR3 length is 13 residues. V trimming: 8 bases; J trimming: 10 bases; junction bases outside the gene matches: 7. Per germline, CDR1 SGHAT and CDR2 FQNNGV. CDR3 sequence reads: CASSGTSGDEQFF. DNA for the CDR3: TGTGCCAGCTCCGGGACTAGCGGAGACGAGCAGTTCTTC.

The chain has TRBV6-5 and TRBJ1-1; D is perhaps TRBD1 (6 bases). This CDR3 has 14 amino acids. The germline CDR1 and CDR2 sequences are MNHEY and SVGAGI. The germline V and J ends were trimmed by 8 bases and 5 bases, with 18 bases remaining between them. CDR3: CASDLTGGGTEAFF. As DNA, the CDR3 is TGTGCCAGCGACCTGACAGGAGGCGGGACTGAAGCTTTCTTT.

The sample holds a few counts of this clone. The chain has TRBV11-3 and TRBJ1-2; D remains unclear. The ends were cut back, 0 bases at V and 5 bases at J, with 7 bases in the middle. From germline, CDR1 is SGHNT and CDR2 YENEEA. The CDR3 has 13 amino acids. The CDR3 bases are TGTGCCAGCAGCTTAGATACGGGATATGGCTACACCTTC. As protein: CASSLDTGYGYTF.

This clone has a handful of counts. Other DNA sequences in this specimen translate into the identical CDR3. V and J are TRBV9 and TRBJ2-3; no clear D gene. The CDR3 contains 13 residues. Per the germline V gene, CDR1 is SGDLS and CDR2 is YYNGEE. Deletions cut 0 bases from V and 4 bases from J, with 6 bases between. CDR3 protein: CASSVASPDTQYF. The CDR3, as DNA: TGTGCCAGCAGCGTAGCGTCGCCAGATACGCAGTATTTT.

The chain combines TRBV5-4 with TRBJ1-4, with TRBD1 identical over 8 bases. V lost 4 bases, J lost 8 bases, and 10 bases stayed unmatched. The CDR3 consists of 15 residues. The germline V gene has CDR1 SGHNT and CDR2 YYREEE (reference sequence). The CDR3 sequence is CASSVPGTGQEKLFF. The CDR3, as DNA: TGTGCCAGCAGCGTGCCCGGGACAGGACAAGAAAAACTGTTTTTT.

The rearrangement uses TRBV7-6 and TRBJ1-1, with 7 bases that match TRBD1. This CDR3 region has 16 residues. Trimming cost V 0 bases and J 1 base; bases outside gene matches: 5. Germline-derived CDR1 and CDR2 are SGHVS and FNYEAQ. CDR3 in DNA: TGTGCCAGCAGCTTAGCGCGGGCAGGGGGGAACACTGAAGCTTTCTTT. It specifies CASSLARAGGNTEAFF.

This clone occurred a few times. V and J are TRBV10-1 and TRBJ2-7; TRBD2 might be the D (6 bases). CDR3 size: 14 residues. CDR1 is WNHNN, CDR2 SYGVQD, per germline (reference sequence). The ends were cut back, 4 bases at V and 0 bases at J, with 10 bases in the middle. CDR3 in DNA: TGCGCCAGCAGTGTTCTAGCGACCTCCTACGAGCAGTACTTC. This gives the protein CASSVLATSYEQYF.

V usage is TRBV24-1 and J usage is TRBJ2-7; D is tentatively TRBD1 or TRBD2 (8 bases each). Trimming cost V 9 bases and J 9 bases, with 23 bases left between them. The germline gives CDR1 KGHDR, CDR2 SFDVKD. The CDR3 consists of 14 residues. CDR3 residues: CATSGGNDGTGQYF. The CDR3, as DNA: TGTGCCACCTCGGGGGGGAACGACGGGACAGGGCAGTACTTC.

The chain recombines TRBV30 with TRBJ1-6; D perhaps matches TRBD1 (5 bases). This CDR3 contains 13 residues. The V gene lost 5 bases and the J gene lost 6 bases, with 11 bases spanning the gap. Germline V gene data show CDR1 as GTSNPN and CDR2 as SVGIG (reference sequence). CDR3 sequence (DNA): TGTGCCTGGCAGCCGGGACTTAATTCACCCCTCCACTTT. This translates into CAWQPGLNSPLHF.

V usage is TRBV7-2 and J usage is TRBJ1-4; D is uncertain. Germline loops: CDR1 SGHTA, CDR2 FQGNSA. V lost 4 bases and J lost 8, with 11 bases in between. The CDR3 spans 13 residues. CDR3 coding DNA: TGTGCCAGCAGCTCTTCCGTGGGCGAAAAACTGTTTTTT. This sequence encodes CASSSSVGEKLFF.

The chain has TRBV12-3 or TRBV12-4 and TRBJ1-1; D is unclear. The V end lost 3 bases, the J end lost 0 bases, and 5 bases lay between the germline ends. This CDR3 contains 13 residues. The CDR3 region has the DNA TGTGCCAGCAGTTTTTTTGTGAACACTGAAGCTTTCTTT. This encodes CASSFFVNTEAFF.

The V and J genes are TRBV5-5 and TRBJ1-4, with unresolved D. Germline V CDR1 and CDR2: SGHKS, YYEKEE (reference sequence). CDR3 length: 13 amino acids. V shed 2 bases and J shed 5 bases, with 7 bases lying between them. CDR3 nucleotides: TGTGCCAGCAGCTTTAAGCCGAATGAAAAACTGTTTTTT. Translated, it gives CASSFKPNEKLFF.

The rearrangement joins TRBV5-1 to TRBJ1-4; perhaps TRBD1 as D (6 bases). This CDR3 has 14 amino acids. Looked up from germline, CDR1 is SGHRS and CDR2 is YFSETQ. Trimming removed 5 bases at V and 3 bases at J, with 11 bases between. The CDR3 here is CASRPGAPNEKLFF. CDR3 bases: TGCGCCAGCAGGCCAGGGGCTCCTAATGAAAAACTGTTTTTT.

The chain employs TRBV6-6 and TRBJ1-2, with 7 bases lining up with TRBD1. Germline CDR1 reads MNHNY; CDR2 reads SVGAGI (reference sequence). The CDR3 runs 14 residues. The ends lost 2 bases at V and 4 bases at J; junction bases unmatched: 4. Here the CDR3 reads CASSYVAGGYGYTF. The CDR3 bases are TGTGCCAGCAGTTACGTCGCAGGGGGCTATGGCTACACCTTC.

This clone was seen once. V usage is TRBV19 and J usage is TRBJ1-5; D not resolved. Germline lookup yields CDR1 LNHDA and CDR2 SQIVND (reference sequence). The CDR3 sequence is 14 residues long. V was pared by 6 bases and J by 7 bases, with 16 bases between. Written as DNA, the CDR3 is TGTGCCAGTAGAGACGCCGCCCTTGAGCAGCCCCAGCATTTT. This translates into CASRDAALEQPQHF.

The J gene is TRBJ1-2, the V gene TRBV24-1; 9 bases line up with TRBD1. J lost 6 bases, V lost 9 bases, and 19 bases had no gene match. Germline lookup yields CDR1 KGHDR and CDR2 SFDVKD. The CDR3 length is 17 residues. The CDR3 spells CATRASRLSRTGDGYTF. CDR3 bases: TGTGCCACCCGAGCCTCCCGACTCTCGAGGACAGGGGATGGCTACACCTTC.

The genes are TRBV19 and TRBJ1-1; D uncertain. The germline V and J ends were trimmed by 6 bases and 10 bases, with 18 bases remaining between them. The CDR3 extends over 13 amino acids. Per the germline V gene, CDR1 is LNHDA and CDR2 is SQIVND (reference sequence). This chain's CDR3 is CASSPRRSEGAFF. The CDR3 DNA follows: TGTGCCAGTAGCCCTCGGCGATCGGAGGGAGCTTTCTTT.

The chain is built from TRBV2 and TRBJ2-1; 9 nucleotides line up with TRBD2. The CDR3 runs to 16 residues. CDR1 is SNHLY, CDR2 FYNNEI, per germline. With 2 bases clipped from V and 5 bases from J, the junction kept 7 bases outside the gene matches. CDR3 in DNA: TGTGCCAGCAGTGAACAACTAGCGGGCGGAAACAATGAGCAGTTCTTC. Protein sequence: CASSEQLAGGNNEQFF.

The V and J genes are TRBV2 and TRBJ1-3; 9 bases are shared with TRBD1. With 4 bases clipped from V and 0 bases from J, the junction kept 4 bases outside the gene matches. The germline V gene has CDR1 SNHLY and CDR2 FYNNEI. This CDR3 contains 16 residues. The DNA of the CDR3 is TGTGCCAGCAGTGGAGACAGGGGGAGCTCTGGAAACACCATATATTTT. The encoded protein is CASSGDRGSSGNTIYF. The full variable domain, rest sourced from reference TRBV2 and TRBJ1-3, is EPEVTQTPSHQVTQMGQEVILRCVPISNHLYFYWYRQILGQKVEFLVSFYNNEISEKSEIFDDQFSVERPDGSNFTLKIRSTKLEDSAMYFCASSGDRGSSGNTIYFGEGSWLTVV.

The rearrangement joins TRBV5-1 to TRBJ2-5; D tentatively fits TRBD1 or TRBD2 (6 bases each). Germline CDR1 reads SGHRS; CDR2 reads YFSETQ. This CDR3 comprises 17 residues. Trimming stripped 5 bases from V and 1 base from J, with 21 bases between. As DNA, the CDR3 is TGCGCCAGCAGTCTGGAAGGGGGGCCGCTAGGCCAAGAGACCCAGTACTTC. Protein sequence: CASSLEGGPLGQETQYF.

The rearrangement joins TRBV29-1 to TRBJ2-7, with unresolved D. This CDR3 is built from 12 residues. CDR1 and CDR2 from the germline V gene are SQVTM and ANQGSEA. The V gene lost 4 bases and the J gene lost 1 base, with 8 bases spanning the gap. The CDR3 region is CSVAEPSYEQYF. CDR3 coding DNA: TGCAGCGTTGCCGAGCCGTCCTACGAGCAGTACTTC.

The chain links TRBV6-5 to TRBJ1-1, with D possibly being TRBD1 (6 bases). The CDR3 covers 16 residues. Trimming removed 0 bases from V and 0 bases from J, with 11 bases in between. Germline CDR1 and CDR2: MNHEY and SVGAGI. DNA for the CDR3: TGTGCCAGCAGTTACTCTAGGACAGAGTTGAACACTGAAGCTTTCTTT. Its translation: CASSYSRTELNTEAFF.

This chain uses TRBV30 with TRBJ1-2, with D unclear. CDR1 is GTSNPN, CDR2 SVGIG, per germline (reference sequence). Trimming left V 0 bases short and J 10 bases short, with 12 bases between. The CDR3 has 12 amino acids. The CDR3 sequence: CAWSVNWLTYTF. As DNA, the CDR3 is TGTGCCTGGAGTGTAAATTGGCTGACCTACACCTTC.

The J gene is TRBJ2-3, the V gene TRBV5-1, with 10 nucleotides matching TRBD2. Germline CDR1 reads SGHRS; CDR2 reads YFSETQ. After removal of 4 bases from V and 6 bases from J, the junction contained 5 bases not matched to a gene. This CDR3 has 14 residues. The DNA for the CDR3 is TGCGCCAGCAGCCGAGGGACTAGCGACGATACGCAGTATTTT. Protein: CASSRGTSDDTQYF.

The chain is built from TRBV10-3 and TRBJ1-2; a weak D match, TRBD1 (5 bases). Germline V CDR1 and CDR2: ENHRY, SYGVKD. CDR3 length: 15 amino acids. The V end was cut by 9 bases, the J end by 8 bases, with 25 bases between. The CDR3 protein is CAMSKEGRLPGGYTF. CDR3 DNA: TGTGCCATGAGCAAAGAGGGACGCCTTCCTGGGGGCTACACCTTC.

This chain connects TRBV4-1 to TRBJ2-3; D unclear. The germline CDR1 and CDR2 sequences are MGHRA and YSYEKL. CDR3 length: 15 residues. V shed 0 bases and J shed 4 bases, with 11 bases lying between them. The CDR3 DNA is TGCGCCAGCAGCCAAGAAGCCGTCAAGGCAGATACGCAGTATTTT. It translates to CASSQEAVKADTQYF.

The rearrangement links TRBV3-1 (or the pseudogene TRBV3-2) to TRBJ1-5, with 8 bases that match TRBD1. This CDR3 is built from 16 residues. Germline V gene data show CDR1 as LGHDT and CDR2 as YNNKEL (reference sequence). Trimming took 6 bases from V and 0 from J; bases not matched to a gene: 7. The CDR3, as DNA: TGTGCCAGCAGATGCGACAGGGGCTATAGCAATCAGCCCCAGCATTTT. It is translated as CASRCDRGYSNQPQHF.